What follows describes a single T cell receptor (beta chain). Its antigen specificity is not known. It has no much larger one-base neighbor in the sample; base qualities were not kept. Interpreted using the paper, the time point label stands for: patch test 3, about 24 weeks after DPC sensitization. Read against the paper, the sample's treatment or condition label means: therapeutic diphenylcyclopropenone sensitization with weekly scalp DPC. Blood at each patch-test visit was drawn before the patch test was applied. To be eligible, patients had to be aged 18 to 70, diagnosed with alopecia and judged suitable for DPC therapy, while pregnant patients were excluded. Total RNA was extracted from unfractionated whole blood collected in Tempus Blood RNA tubes. This specimen comes from a study of human T cells and chemical hapten exposure (dated by TCRdb to the early 2020s). Study-wide context: For sensitization, 2% DPC in acetone was applied to a roughly 2 cm by roughly 2 cm area of upper inner arm skin. Throughout the roughly 24-week study period, patients were also given weekly therapeutic DPC doses on the scalp. Patch testing was performed on the upper back with Finn chambers containing 0.01% DPC, and the patch tests were scored after 6 days according to International Contact Dermatitis Research Group standards. The mostly female patient cohort included alopecia areata with under or over 50% scalp involvement, alopecia totalis and alopecia universalis. Libraries were pooled for sequencing, and variation in per-sample TCR yields was attributed mainly to small differences in library volumes within the pool. Peripheral blood TCR repertoire changes were tracked in vivo in alopecia patients during primary and secondary sensitization to the hapten diphenylcyclopropenone (DPC). Blood samples were taken from patients before sensitization (week 0) and then at 2, 6 and about 24 weeks after DPC sensitization. Twenty-nine alopecia patients gave blood for TCR sequencing at one to four time points (pre-sensitization, 2, 6 and 24 weeks). The paper's findings and limits, for the study overall: The number of TCRs above 1 in 1000 frequency did not change with DPC sensitization; there was no evidence of global repertoire structure alterations. Significantly more large CDR3 similarity clusters were formed by expanded TCRs than by pre-sensitization or healthy control sets, consistent with antigen-driven responses. Alopecia, a presumed autoimmune disease, was present in all patients, so the immune response of the patients might differ from that of healthy individuals. Patch test score correlated positively with the number of PT1 expanded TCRs, reaching significance at thresholds 8, 16 and 32 but not at 4. Repeated subsampling changed both the strength of the expansion versus patch-test correlation and the threshold at which that correlation became significant.

Library generation was performed with RACE. Sequencing relied on a NextSeq 500. During library preparation, unique molecular identifiers were attached to individual cDNA molecules so that TCRs could be counted in a quantitative, reproducible way. Each blood RNA sample was used to sequence both TCR alpha and TCR beta chains. Concerning the study's data processing: The median number of TCRs per sample was approximately 96,000, ranging from 23,224 to 690,600. V, J and CDR3 annotation of the TCR reads was carried out using the Decombinator software suite. For PS versus PT1 abundance plots, all samples were subsampled to the same number of TCRs (28,000). Expanded TCRs were defined as absent before sensitization and observed at least eight times at the 2-week time point. TCRdb trimmed public reads at Q25 via fastp, called clones via MiXCR and kept in-frame beta chains. For every CDR3 protein sequence, its rows merge into one entry that carries the most common genes and DNA. These V and J calls derive from TCRdb rather than the authors' analysis. In all, the sample holds fewer than 55,000 distinct CDR3 sequences, and 9.9% of those were seen once. Around 16% of the sample belongs to the ten largest clones.

Relative to germline, V is missing 0 bases and J is missing 5 bases, with 7 bases of the junction outside any gene match. In the germline V gene, CDR1 corresponds to SGDLS and CDR2 to YYNGEE. The CDR3 holds 15 amino acids from the cysteine to the phenylalanine. Just CDR3 DNA is preserved here, 45 bases in frame from base 1. This receptor was obtained from a woman aged 40 to 49 with alopecia areata. Some clones in this sample may be carry-over from other donors' samples. Sequencing used whole blood, obtained in connection with sensitization to the hapten diphenylcyclopropenone (DPC). This sequence uses TRBV9 and TRBJ1-1; 7 bases in the middle match TRBD1. The CDR3 in this case is CASSVGWGQMTEAFF. The nucleotide sequence reads as follows: TGTGCCAGCAGCGTAGGTTGGGGACAGATGACTGAAGCTTTCTTT. Reference TRBV9 and TRBJ1-1 proteins supply the regions before and after the CDR3; the full variable domain is: DSGVTQTPKHLITATGQRVTLRCSPRSGDLSVYWYQQSLDQGLQFLIQYYNGEERAKGNILERFSAQQFPDLHSELNLSSLELGDSALYFCASSVGWGQMTEAFFGQGTRLTVV.